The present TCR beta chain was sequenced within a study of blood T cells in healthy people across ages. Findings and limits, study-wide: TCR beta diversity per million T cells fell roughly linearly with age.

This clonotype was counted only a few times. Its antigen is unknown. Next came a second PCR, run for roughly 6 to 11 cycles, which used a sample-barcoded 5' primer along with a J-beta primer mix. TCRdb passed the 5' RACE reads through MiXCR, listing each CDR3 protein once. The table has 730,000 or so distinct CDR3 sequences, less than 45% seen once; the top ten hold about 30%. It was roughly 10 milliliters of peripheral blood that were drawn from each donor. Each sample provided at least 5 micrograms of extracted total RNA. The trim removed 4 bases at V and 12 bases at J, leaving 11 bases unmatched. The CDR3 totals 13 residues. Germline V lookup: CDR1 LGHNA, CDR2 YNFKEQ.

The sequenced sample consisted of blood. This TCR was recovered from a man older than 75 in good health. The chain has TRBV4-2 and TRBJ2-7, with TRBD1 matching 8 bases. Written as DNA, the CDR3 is TGTGCCAGCAGCCTCGACAGGGGTGAAAGGCTGTACTTC. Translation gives CASSLDRGERLYF.